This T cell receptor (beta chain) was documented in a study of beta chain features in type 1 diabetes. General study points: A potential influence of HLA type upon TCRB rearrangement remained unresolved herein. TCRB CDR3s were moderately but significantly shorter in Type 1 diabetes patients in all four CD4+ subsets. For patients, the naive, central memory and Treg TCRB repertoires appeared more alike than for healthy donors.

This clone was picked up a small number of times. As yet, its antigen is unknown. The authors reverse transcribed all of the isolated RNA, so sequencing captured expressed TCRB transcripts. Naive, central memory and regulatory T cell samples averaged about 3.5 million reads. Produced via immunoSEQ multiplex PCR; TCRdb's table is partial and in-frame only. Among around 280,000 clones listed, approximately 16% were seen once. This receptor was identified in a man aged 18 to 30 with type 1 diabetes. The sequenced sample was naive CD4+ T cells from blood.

CDR3 nucleotides: TGTGCCAGCAGTCCCCTGGGCTACACCTTC. Translating it yields CASSPLGYTF. The rearrangement links TRBV2 to TRBJ1-2; the D is unclear. V dropped 5 bases and J dropped 8 bases, with 6 bases sitting between them. This CDR3 region has 10 residues. Germline V gene sequence: CDR1 SNHLY, CDR2 FYNNEI. Based on the CDR3 plus reference TRBV2 and TRBJ1-2, the full variable domain is EPEVTQTPSHQVTQMGQEVILRCVPISNHLYFYWYRQILGQKVEFLVSFYNNEISEKSEIFDDQFSVERPDGSNFTLKIRSTKLEDSAMYFCASSPLGYTFGSGTRLTVV.